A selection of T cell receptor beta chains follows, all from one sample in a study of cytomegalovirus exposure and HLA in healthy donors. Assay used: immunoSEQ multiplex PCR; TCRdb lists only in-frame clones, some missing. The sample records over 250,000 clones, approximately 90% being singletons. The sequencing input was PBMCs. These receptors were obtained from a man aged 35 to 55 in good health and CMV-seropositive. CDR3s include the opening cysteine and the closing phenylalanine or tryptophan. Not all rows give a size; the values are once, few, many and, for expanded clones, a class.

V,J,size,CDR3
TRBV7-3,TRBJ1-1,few,CASSLTGGLEAFF
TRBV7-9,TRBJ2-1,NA,CASSRRGQGYNEQFF
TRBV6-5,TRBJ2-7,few,CATSPGSHEQYF
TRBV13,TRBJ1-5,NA,CASSLGQWSQPQHF
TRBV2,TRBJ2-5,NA,CASSQGQGPFGTQYF
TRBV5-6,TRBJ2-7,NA,CASSLVAGGYEQYF
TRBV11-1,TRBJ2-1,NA,CASSEGQGGFSEQFF
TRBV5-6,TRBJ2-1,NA,CASSLANWAGLYNEQFF
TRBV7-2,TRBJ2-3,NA,CASSSGLAGGRADTQYF
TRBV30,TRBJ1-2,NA,CAWVGGWNYGYTF
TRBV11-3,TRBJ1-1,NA,CASTLEGSAFF
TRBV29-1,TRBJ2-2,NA,CSVEDRAVFF
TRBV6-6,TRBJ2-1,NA,CAVLAGLPGNEQFF
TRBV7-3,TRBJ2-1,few,CASSPSQGRNEQFF